This is a list of T cell receptor beta chains from one sample in a study of shared clonotypes between healthy human individuals. The method was immunoSEQ multiplex PCR; TCRdb's version includes in-frame clones alone and lacks a portion of them. Altogether a few hundred thousand clones are present, nearly 97% being singletons, with the ten largest covering around 0.097%. The material sequenced was naive CD8+ T cells sorted from blood. Receptors originate from a woman aged 30 to 39 in good health. Each CDR3 is given with its conserved first and last residue. Fields, in order: clone size, D gene, J gene, V gene, CDR3 protein, CDR3 DNA. D genes are given only for firm matches. Part of the rows lack a size; the others show once, few, many or a class for expanded clones.

abundance: -; d_gene: TRBD1; j_gene: TRBJ2-1; v_gene: TRBV6-5; CDR3aa: CASSPGTGLGNEQFF; CDR3nt: TGTGCCAGCAGCCCCGGGACAGGGCTGGGCAATGAGCAGTTCTTC
abundance: -; d_gene: -; j_gene: TRBJ2-2; v_gene: TRBV29-1; CDR3aa: CSVLDPNTGELFF; CDR3nt: TGCAGCGTTTTAGACCCGAACACCGGGGAGCTGTTTTTT
abundance: -; d_gene: -; j_gene: TRBJ2-7; v_gene: TRBV27; CDR3aa: CASSSDPNPAYEQYF; CDR3nt: TGTGCCAGCAGTTCTGACCCCAACCCAGCCTACGAGCAGTACTTC
abundance: -; d_gene: -; j_gene: TRBJ1-4; v_gene: TRBV11-2; CDR3aa: CASSLGWGRTNEKLFF; CDR3nt: TGTGCCAGCAGCTTAGGCTGGGGTAGAACTAATGAAAAACTGTTTTTT
abundance: -; d_gene: TRBD1; j_gene: TRBJ1-1; v_gene: TRBV4-1; CDR3aa: CASSRRGLNTEAFF; CDR3nt: TGCGCCAGCAGCCGCAGGGGGCTAAACACTGAAGCTTTCTTT
abundance: -; d_gene: TRBD1; j_gene: TRBJ2-6; v_gene: TRBV28; CDR3aa: CASSLTGARTGANVLTF; CDR3nt: TGTGCCAGCAGCCTCACAGGGGCGCGGACTGGGGCCAACGTCCTGACTTTC
abundance: -; d_gene: TRBD2; j_gene: TRBJ2-2; v_gene: TRBV30; CDR3aa: CAWLRTSGNAAGELFF; CDR3nt: TGTGCCTGGCTTCGGACTAGCGGGAATGCGGCCGGGGAGCTGTTTTTT
abundance: few; d_gene: -; j_gene: TRBJ1-1; v_gene: TRBV7-6; CDR3aa: CASSPGGLNTEAFF; CDR3nt: TGTGCCAGCAGCCCGGGGGGGCTGAACACTGAAGCTTTCTTT
abundance: -; d_gene: -; j_gene: TRBJ1-2; v_gene: TRBV5-4; CDR3aa: CASSFGPLLKGKNSYGYTF; CDR3nt: TGTGCCAGCAGCTTTGGACCCCTATTGAAGGGGAAAAATAGCTATGGCTACACCTTC
abundance: -; d_gene: -; j_gene: TRBJ1-5; v_gene: TRBV15; CDR3aa: CATSRVRGDSNQPQHF; CDR3nt: TGTGCCACCAGCAGGGTGAGAGGGGATAGCAATCAGCCCCAGCATTTT
abundance: -; d_gene: -; j_gene: TRBJ2-1; v_gene: TRBV13; CDR3aa: CASSHNDYNEQFF; CDR3nt: TGTGCCAGCAGCCATAACGATTACAATGAGCAGTTCTTC
abundance: few; d_gene: -; j_gene: TRBJ1-1; v_gene: TRBV5-8; CDR3aa: CASSSRAFF; CDR3nt: TGTGCCAGCAGCTCCAGAGCTTTCTTT
abundance: -; d_gene: -; j_gene: TRBJ2-7; v_gene: TRBV21-1; CDR3aa: CASSKVLAGGPIYEQYF; CDR3nt: TGTGCCAGCAGCAAAGTACTAGCGGGAGGGCCGATCTACGAGCAGTACTTC
abundance: -; d_gene: -; j_gene: TRBJ2-7; v_gene: TRBV13; CDR3aa: CASSSNTPAGSRDFYEQYF; CDR3nt: TGTGCCAGCAGCTCCAACACGCCGGCAGGCTCTCGAGACTTTTACGAGCAGTACTTC
abundance: -; d_gene: -; j_gene: TRBJ2-5; v_gene: TRBV14; CDR3aa: CASSLWGGEQYF; CDR3nt: TGTGCCAGCAGCCTCTGGGGAGGAGAGCAGTACTTC
abundance: -; d_gene: -; j_gene: TRBJ2-1; v_gene: TRBV19; CDR3aa: CASRQGYEQFF; CDR3nt: TGTGCCAGTAGACAGGGCTATGAGCAGTTCTTC
abundance: -; d_gene: -; j_gene: TRBJ2-3; v_gene: TRBV13; CDR3aa: CASSGLAVPVTDTQYF; CDR3nt: TGTGCCAGCAGCGGTCTGGCGGTCCCGGTAACAGATACGCAGTATTTT
abundance: -; d_gene: -; j_gene: TRBJ2-1; v_gene: TRBV28; CDR3aa: CASSPDSERSYNEQFF; CDR3nt: TGTGCCAGCAGTCCGGATTCGGAGCGGTCATACAATGAGCAGTTCTTC
abundance: -; d_gene: -; j_gene: TRBJ1-6; v_gene: TRBV7-9; CDR3aa: CASSLGVSPLHF; CDR3nt: TGTGCCAGCAGCTTAGGGGTTTCACCCCTCCACTTT
abundance: -; d_gene: TRBD2; j_gene: TRBJ2-3; v_gene: TRBV27; CDR3aa: CASSLGTSGRDTQYF; CDR3nt: TGTGCCAGCAGTTTAGGAACTAGCGGGAGGGATACGCAGTATTTT
abundance: -; d_gene: -; j_gene: TRBJ2-2; v_gene: TRBV9; CDR3aa: CASSPLAGELFF; CDR3nt: TGTGCCAGCTCCCCTCTGGCCGGGGAGCTGTTTTTT
abundance: -; d_gene: TRBD2; j_gene: TRBJ2-7; v_gene: TRBV6-6; CDR3aa: CASSVAGASGREQYF; CDR3nt: TGTGCCAGCAGCGTAGCGGGAGCATCGGGGCGCGAGCAGTACTTC
abundance: once; d_gene: -; j_gene: TRBJ2-7; v_gene: TRBV28; CDR3aa: CASSSTTDEQYF; CDR3nt: TGTGCCAGCAGTTCCACTACCGACGAGCAGTACTTC
abundance: -; d_gene: -; j_gene: TRBJ2-7; v_gene: TRBV27; CDR3aa: CASSLSWGQYEQYF; CDR3nt: TGTGCCAGCAGTTTATCTTGGGGGCAGTACGAGCAGTACTTC
abundance: -; d_gene: -; j_gene: TRBJ2-2; v_gene: TRBV10-3; CDR3aa: CATLPTANTGELFF; CDR3nt: TGTGCCACGCTTCCGACAGCGAACACCGGGGAGCTGTTTTTT
abundance: -; d_gene: -; j_gene: TRBJ2-5; v_gene: TRBV4-1; CDR3aa: CASSQDTEETQYF; CDR3nt: TGCGCCAGCAGCCAGGACACTGAAGAGACCCAGTACTTC
abundance: -; d_gene: -; j_gene: TRBJ2-5; v_gene: TRBV6-1; CDR3aa: CASSEAPQGSETQYF; CDR3nt: TGTGCCAGCAGTGAAGCGCCGCAGGGGTCGGAGACCCAGTACTTC
abundance: -; d_gene: -; j_gene: TRBJ2-1; v_gene: TRBV11-2; CDR3aa: CASSPGSGTDNEQFF; CDR3nt: TGTGCCAGCAGCCCGGGGTCGGGGACCGACAATGAGCAGTTCTTC
abundance: -; d_gene: TRBD1; j_gene: TRBJ1-5; v_gene: TRBV9; CDR3aa: CASSEGTGDANQPQHF; CDR3nt: TGTGCCAGCAGCGAGGGGACAGGGGATGCCAATCAGCCCCAGCATTTT
abundance: once; d_gene: TRBD2; j_gene: TRBJ2-1; v_gene: TRBV28; CDR3aa: CASSLYLAGYYNEQFF; CDR3nt: TGTGCCAGCAGTCTATACCTAGCGGGATACTACAATGAGCAGTTCTTC
abundance: -; d_gene: -; j_gene: TRBJ2-6; v_gene: TRBV27; CDR3aa: CASSLSPGSGANVLTF; CDR3nt: TGTGCCAGCAGTTTATCACCGGGATCTGGGGCCAACGTCCTGACTTTC
abundance: -; d_gene: -; j_gene: TRBJ2-7; v_gene: TRBV5-6; CDR3aa: CASSWSSGLSEQYF; CDR3nt: TGTGCCAGCAGCTGGAGCTCCGGTCTTTCCGAGCAGTACTTC
abundance: -; d_gene: -; j_gene: TRBJ2-7; v_gene: TRBV6-1; CDR3aa: CASSEARGLGITTYEQYF; CDR3nt: TGTGCCAGCAGTGAAGCTCGGGGGTTGGGAATAACCACCTACGAGCAGTACTTC
abundance: -; d_gene: TRBD1; j_gene: TRBJ2-5; v_gene: TRBV13; CDR3aa: CASASGQGLRETQYF; CDR3nt: TGTGCCAGCGCCTCGGGACAGGGTCTTCGGGAGACCCAGTACTTC
abundance: -; d_gene: TRBD1; j_gene: TRBJ1-6; v_gene: TRBV27; CDR3aa: CASSSGTGGRSPLHF; CDR3nt: TGTGCCAGCAGTTCAGGGACAGGTGGTCGTTCACCCCTCCACTTT
abundance: -; d_gene: TRBD2; j_gene: TRBJ2-5; v_gene: TRBV11-2; CDR3aa: CASSGGRVDQETQYF; CDR3nt: TGTGCCAGCAGCGGAGGGAGGGTAGATCAAGAGACCCAGTACTTC
abundance: -; d_gene: -; j_gene: TRBJ1-6; v_gene: TRBV27; CDR3aa: CASSYLRSPLHF; CDR3nt: TGTGCCAGCAGTTACCTCCGTTCACCCCTCCACTTT
abundance: -; d_gene: TRBD2; j_gene: TRBJ2-5; v_gene: TRBV14; CDR3aa: CASSHGLAGDGPQETQYF; CDR3nt: TGTGCCAGCAGCCACGGACTAGCGGGAGATGGACCCCAAGAGACCCAGTACTTC
abundance: once; d_gene: TRBD1; j_gene: TRBJ2-7; v_gene: TRBV10-1; CDR3aa: CASRKPGQERYEQYF; CDR3nt: TGCGCCAGCAGAAAACCGGGACAGGAGAGGTACGAGCAGTACTTC
abundance: few; d_gene: -; j_gene: TRBJ2-7; v_gene: TRBV2; CDR3aa: CASYKDSVSYEQYF; CDR3nt: TGTGCCAGCTATAAGGACAGTGTTTCCTACGAGCAGTACTTC
abundance: -; d_gene: TRBD1; j_gene: TRBJ1-4; v_gene: TRBV27; CDR3aa: CASSPTTGYNEKLFF; CDR3nt: TGTGCCAGCAGCCCAACGACAGGGTACAATGAAAAACTGTTTTTT
abundance: -; d_gene: TRBD1; j_gene: TRBJ2-7; v_gene: TRBV5-6; CDR3aa: CASSFSGGSYEQYF; CDR3nt: TGTGCCAGCAGCTTTTCAGGGGGCAGCTACGAGCAGTACTTC
abundance: -; d_gene: -; j_gene: TRBJ2-1; v_gene: TRBV14; CDR3aa: CASSHLRGEGRTNEQFF; CDR3nt: TGTGCCAGCAGCCACCTGAGGGGGGAGGGCCGAACAAATGAGCAGTTCTTC
abundance: -; d_gene: TRBD2; j_gene: TRBJ2-1; v_gene: TRBV4-2; CDR3aa: CASSQEKWGAGALDEQFF; CDR3nt: TGTGCCAGCAGCCAAGAGAAATGGGGTGCGGGAGCCCTTGATGAGCAGTTCTTC
abundance: once; d_gene: -; j_gene: TRBJ2-5; v_gene: TRBV27; CDR3aa: CASTPWAGQETQYF; CDR3nt: TGTGCCAGCACCCCTTGGGCGGGACAAGAGACCCAGTACTTC
abundance: -; d_gene: -; j_gene: TRBJ1-1; v_gene: TRBV7-9; CDR3aa: CASSPGQNTEAFF; CDR3nt: TGTGCCAGCAGCCCGGGACAGAACACTGAAGCTTTCTTT
abundance: -; d_gene: -; j_gene: TRBJ2-1; v_gene: TRBV5-1; CDR3aa: CASSQPGRNEQFF; CDR3nt: TGCGCCAGCAGTCAGCCAGGGAGGAATGAGCAGTTCTTC
abundance: -; d_gene: TRBD2; j_gene: TRBJ2-1; v_gene: TRBV7-9; CDR3aa: CASSLLGSGKGNEQFF; CDR3nt: TGTGCCAGCAGCCTACTCGGTAGCGGGAAGGGAAATGAGCAGTTCTTC
abundance: -; d_gene: -; j_gene: TRBJ1-4; v_gene: TRBV5-1; CDR3aa: CASSLVSGPDEKLFF; CDR3nt: TGCGCCAGCAGCTTGGTTTCAGGGCCTGATGAAAAACTGTTTTTT